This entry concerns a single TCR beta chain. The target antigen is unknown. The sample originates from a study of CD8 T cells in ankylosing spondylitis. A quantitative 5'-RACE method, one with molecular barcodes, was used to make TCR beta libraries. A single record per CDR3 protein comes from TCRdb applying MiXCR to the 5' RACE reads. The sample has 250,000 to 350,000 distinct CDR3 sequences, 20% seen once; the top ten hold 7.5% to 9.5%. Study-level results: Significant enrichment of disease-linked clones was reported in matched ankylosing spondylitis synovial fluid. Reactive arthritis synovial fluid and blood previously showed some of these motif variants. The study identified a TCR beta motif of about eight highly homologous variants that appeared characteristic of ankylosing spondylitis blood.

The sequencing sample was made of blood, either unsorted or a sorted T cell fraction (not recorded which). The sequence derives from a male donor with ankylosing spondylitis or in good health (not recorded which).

CDR3 sequence reads: CASSSLASETQYF. The CDR3 nucleotides read TGCGCCAGCAGCTCACTAGCTTCAGAGACCCAGTACTTC. This chain uses TRBV5-1 with TRBJ2-5, with D perhaps TRBD2 (6 bases). Trimming took 3 bases from V and 4 from J, leaving 10 bases between them. The germline V gene has CDR1 SGHRS and CDR2 YFSETQ. This CDR3 comprises 13 residues.